Described below is a single T cell receptor (beta chain) sequence and its context. These data come from a study of shared clonotypes between healthy human individuals. The germline CDR1 and CDR2 sequences are MNHEY and SVGAGI. The length of the CDR3 is 14 residues. The V end lost 6 bases, the J end lost 3 bases, and 11 bases lay between the germline ends. The authors loaded 150 to 250 ng DNA, about 30,000 T cell genomes, into sorted-subset replicate PCRs. As handled by the study authors: Filtering differed for immunoSEQ, which gave only junction sequences without quality scores. The protocol was immunoSEQ multiplex PCR, while the TCRdb copy is restricted to in-frame clones and leaves out a portion. That table furnishes V, J and clone size, whereas the DNA furnished D and trimming. The profile shows roughly 2.5 million clones, more than 90% of them singletons.

The V gene is TRBV6-5, the J gene TRBJ1-4; D perhaps matches TRBD1 (5 bases). Input material: naive CD4+ T cells sorted from blood. Subset of the sample: CD45RA+ positively selected. This TCR came from a man aged 18 to 29 in good health. The CDR3 sequence is CASSPSGPNEKLFF. In DNA form, the CDR3 reads TGTGCCAGCAGCCCCTCAGGGCCTAATGAAAAACTGTTTTTT.